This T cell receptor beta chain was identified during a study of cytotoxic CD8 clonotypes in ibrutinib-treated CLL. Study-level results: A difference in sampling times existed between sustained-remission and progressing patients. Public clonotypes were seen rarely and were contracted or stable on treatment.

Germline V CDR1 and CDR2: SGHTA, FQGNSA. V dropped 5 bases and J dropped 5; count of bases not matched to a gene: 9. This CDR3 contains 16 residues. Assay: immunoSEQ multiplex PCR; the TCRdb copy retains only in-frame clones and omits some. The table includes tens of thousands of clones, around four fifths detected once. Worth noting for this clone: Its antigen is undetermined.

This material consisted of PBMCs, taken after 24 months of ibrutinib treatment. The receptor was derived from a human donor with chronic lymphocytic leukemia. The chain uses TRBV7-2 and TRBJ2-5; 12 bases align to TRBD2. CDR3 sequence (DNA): TGTGCCAGCAGCCCCCTAGGCCTAGCGGGAGGGGAGACCCAGTACTTC. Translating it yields CASSPLGLAGGETQYF.